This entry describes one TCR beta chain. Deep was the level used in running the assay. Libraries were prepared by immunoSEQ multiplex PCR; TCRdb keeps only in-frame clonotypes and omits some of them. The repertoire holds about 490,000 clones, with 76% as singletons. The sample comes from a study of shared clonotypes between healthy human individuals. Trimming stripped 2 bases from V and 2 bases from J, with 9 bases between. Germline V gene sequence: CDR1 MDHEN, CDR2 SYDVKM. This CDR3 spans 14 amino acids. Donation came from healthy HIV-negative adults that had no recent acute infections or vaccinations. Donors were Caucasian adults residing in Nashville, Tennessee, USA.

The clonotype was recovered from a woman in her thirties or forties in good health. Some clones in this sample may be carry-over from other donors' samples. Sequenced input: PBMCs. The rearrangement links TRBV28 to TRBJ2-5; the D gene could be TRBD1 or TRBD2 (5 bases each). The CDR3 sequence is CASSLIGTQETQYF. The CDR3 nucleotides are TGTGCCAGCAGTTTAATCGGGACGCAAGAGACCCAGTACTTC.